A single sample is the source of the 11 T cell receptor beta chains below, sequenced in a study of siplizumab effects on memory and regulatory T cells. Sequenced by immunoSEQ multiplex PCR; TCRdb stores in-frame clones only, minus some. The sample shows about 55,000 clones, approximately 97% of them seen only once. Source material: naive CD4+ T cells sorted from blood. The receptors were gathered from a human donor in good health.

The chain carries TRBV19 and TRBJ2-5; D remains ambiguous. Trimming pared 3 bases from V and 1 base from J, leaving 9 bases between. The length of the CDR3 is 14 residues. Germline V gene sequence: CDR1 LNHDA, CDR2 SQIVND (reference sequence). The CDR3, as DNA: TGTGCCAGTAGTATTGTCGCAGGCCAAGAGACCCAGTACTTC. It codes for CASSIVAGQETQYF.

V is TRBV9 and J is TRBJ2-7; D not certain. Germline V gene sequence: CDR1 SGDLS, CDR2 YYNGEE. This CDR3 has 14 residues. Trimming cost V 5 bases and J 5 bases, with 17 bases left between them. The CDR3 spells CASSGAVRSDEQYF. CDR3 sequence (DNA): TGTGCCAGCAGTGGCGCCGTGAGGAGCGACGAGCAGTACTTC.

The rearrangement links TRBV6-5 to TRBJ2-7; D possibly corresponds to TRBD2 (5 bases). CDR3 length: 13 residues. Per germline, CDR1 MNHEY and CDR2 SVGAGI. V lost 6 bases to trimming and J lost 2 bases, with 11 bases between them. The CDR3 region is CASSQRAAYEQYF. CDR3 sequence (DNA): TGTGCCAGCAGCCAGAGGGCAGCCTACGAGCAGTACTTC.

In nucleotides, the CDR3 is TGTGCCAGTAGTATGACCATTCGGGGCTACGAGCAGTACTTC. This codes for CASSMTIRGYEQYF. The chain has TRBV19 and TRBJ2-7; a possible D gene is TRBD2 (5 bases). Trimming left V 3 bases short and J 3 bases short, with 12 bases between. CDR3 length: 14 residues. The germline V gene has CDR1 LNHDA and CDR2 SQIVND (reference sequence).

The gene calls are TRBV2 and TRBJ2-3; 12 nucleotides line up with TRBD1. Unmatched junction bases numbered 3, after V lost 5 bases and J lost 3 bases. Germline values: CDR1 SNHLY, CDR2 FYNNEI. This CDR3 is built from 15 residues. CDR3 coding DNA: TGTGCCAGCAGTTTGGGACAGGGGGCAACAGATACGCAGTATTTT. Translation: CASSLGQGATDTQYF.

This rearrangement joins TRBV25-1 to TRBJ2-2; 8 bases map to TRBD1. From germline, CDR1 is MGHDK and CDR2 SYGVNS. With 0 bases clipped from V and 4 bases from J, the junction kept 4 bases outside the gene matches. The CDR3 has 16 residues. The CDR3 nucleotides are TGTGCCAGCAGTGAATACGGCAGGGGGCCCACCGGGGAGCTGTTTTTT. Protein: CASSEYGRGPTGELFF.

V is TRBV19 and J is TRBJ2-1, with TRBD1 identical over 8 bases. CDR3 length: 14 residues. CDR1 and CDR2 from the germline V gene are LNHDA and SQIVND (reference sequence). The V gene end was trimmed by 5 bases and the J gene end by 4 bases; junction bases not matched to a gene: 4. This CDR3 is CASSLTGEYNEQFF. DNA for the CDR3: TGTGCCAGTAGTCTGACAGGGGAGTACAATGAGCAGTTCTTC.

The J gene is TRBJ1-2, the V gene TRBV6-1; TRBD1 matches 9 bases. V was clipped by 4 bases and J by 5 bases; unmatched bases: 5. Per the germline V gene, CDR1 is MNHNS and CDR2 is SASEGT. There are 14 residues in the CDR3. The CDR3 spells CASSVGTGKYGYTF. In DNA form, the CDR3 reads TGTGCCAGCAGTGTTGGGACAGGGAAATATGGCTACACCTTC.

This clone occurred once. The V and J genes are TRBV5-6 and TRBJ1-1; 7 bases agree with TRBD1. The CDR3 length is 13 residues. CDR1 and CDR2 from the germline V gene are SGHDT and YYEEEE. V lost 4 bases and J lost 3; bases outside the gene matches: 3. The CDR3 coding sequence is TGTGCCAGCAGCACCGACAGGGACACTGAAGCTTTCTTT. It translates to CASSTDRDTEAFF. The variable domain in full, completed from reference TRBV5-6 and TRBJ1-1, reads DAGVTQSPTHLIKTRGQQVTLRCSPKSGHDTVSWYQQALGQGPQFIFQYYEEEERQRGNFPDRFSGHQFPNYSSELNVNALLLGDSALYLCASSTDRDTEAFFGQGTRLTVV.

The genes are TRBV21-1 and TRBJ2-1; the table's D call, TRBD2, has no DNA check behind it. TRBV21-1 is a pseudogene segment. This CDR3 contains 15 residues. The CDR3 DNA is TGTGCCAGCAGCAATTCTCGGAGCTCCTACAATGAGCAGTTCTTC. It translates to CASSNSRSSYNEQFF.

The rearrangement uses TRBV7-8 and TRBJ2-1; D is unresolved. Germline CDR1 and CDR2: SGHVS and FQNEAQ. The V end was cut by 1 base, the J end by 10 bases, with 11 bases between. CDR3 length: 13 amino acids. This CDR3 is CASSLDGKGEQFF. The CDR3 region has the DNA TGTGCCAGCAGCTTAGATGGTAAGGGCGAGCAGTTCTTC.